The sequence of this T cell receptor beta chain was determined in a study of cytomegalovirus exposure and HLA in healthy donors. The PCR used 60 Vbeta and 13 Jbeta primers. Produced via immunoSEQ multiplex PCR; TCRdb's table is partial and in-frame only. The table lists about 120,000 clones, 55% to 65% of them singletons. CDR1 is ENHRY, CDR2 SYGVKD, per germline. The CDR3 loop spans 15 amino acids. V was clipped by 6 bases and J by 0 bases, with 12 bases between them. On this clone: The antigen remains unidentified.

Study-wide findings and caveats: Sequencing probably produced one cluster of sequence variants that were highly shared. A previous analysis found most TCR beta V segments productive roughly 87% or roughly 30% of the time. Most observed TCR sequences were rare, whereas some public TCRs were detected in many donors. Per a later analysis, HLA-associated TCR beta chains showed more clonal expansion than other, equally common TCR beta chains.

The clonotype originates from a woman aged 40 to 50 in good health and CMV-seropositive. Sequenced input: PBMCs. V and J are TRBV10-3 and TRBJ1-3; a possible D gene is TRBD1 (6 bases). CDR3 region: CAIRTGQTSGNTIYF. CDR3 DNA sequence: TGTGCCATCAGGACAGGACAGACCTCTGGAAACACCATATATTTT.